The next 15 T cell receptor beta chains were all read from a single sample in a study of CD8+CD57+ T cells in acquired aplastic anemia. Patients chosen for sequencing had CD8+CD57+ cells that had expanded, as shown by flow cytometry. TCR beta VDJ and CDR3 were profiled, and genomic DNA was the template. TCRdb reprocessed the reads with MiXCR, giving one entry per CDR3 protein. The sample consists of 150,000 or so distinct CDR3 sequences, less than 60% of them appearing once. The sample was sorted CD4+, CD8+, or CD8+CD57+ T cells (not recorded which) from PBMCs. The origin of the receptors is a human donor with aplastic anemia.

The rearrangement links TRBV10-3 to TRBJ1-5; D is uncertain. CDR1 is ENHRY and CDR2 is SYGVKD in the germline V gene. V dropped 4 bases and J dropped 2 bases, with 12 bases sitting between them. The CDR3 runs 15 residues. CDR3 nucleotide sequence: TGTGCCATCAGTGCATACCCCGGGGGCAATCAGCCCCAGCATTTT. This translates into CAISAYPGGNQPQHF.

This clonotype was counted ten times or more. Here the CDR3 reads CAISVGKETNEKLFF. As DNA, the CDR3 is TGTGCCATCAGTGTGGGGAAGGAGACTAATGAAAAACTGTTTTTT. This chain connects TRBV10-3 to TRBJ1-4; D gene unclear. Germline V gene lookup returns CDR1 ENHRY and CDR2 SYGVKD. V shed 4 bases and J shed 2 bases, with 11 bases lying between them. The CDR3 has 15 residues.

At least ten counts were recorded for this clonotype. The rearrangement joins TRBV6-1 to TRBJ2-7; D may correspond to TRBD1 or TRBD2 (6 bases each). CDR1 is MNHNS and CDR2 is SASEGT in the germline V gene. The V end was cut by 6 bases, the J end by 1 base, with 16 bases between. This CDR3 spans 15 amino acids. This CDR3 reads CASRLGGTNSYEQYF. The DNA for the CDR3 is TGTGCCAGCAGGCTAGGGGGGACAAATTCCTACGAGCAGTACTTC.

Comment on this clonotype: The CDR3 ends on some other residue instead of the conserved phenylalanine or tryptophan, so this is likely a read error. This chain uses TRBV5-1 with TRBJ1-6; perhaps TRBD1 as D (5 bases). The ends were cut back, 3 bases at V and 8 bases at J, with 12 bases in the middle. Germline-derived CDR1 and CDR2 are SGHRS and YFSETQ. The CDR3 sequence is 14 residues long. CDR3: CASSSRGGDSPLHL. CDR3 nucleotide sequence: TGCGCCAGCAGCTCGCGGGGAGGGGATTCACCCCTCCACCTT.

In DNA form, the CDR3 reads TGTGCCTGGAGTCCCGGGACATCCACCGGGGAGCTGTTTTTT. Translation: CAWSPGTSTGELFF. The V call is TRBV30, the J call TRBJ2-2, with D perhaps matching TRBD1 (6 bases). There are 14 residues in the CDR3. Germline assignment: CDR1 GTSNPN and CDR2 SVGIG (reference sequence). V was cut by 2 bases and J by 4 bases, with 11 bases left in between.

This clonotype came up many times. V usage is TRBV7-9 and J usage is TRBJ1-5; D might be TRBD1 (6 bases). V was shortened by 5 bases and J by 3 bases, with 20 bases between the two germline ends. This CDR3 spans 17 amino acids. The germline V gene has CDR1 SEHNR and CDR2 FQNEAQ (reference sequence). The CDR3 sequence is CASSGGHGGRTNQPQHF. DNA for the CDR3: TGTGCCAGCAGCGGGGGGCATGGTGGCAGAACCAATCAGCCCCAGCATTTT.

This clonotype was seen just once. J is TRBJ1-2 and V is TRBV7-7; TRBD1 aligns across 8 bases. V was pared by 4 bases and J by 13 bases, with 11 bases of the junction left unmatched. Germline assignment: CDR1 SSHAT and CDR2 FNYEAQ (reference sequence). The CDR3 spans 13 residues. DNA of the CDR3: TGTGCCAGCAGCTCCTCAGGGACAGGTCGAGTCACCTTC. Amino acid sequence: CASSSSGTGRVTF.

The chain couples TRBV18 to TRBJ2-7; D is perhaps TRBD1 or TRBD2 (5 bases each). The J call may be wrong; the DNA end is better matched by TRBJ2-5. Germline CDR1 and CDR2: KGHSH and LQKENI. This CDR3 comprises 13 residues. The CDR3 loop reads CASSPPEGQTQYF. CDR3 in DNA: TGTGCCAGCTCACCTCCCGAGGGACAGACCCAGTACTTC.

The chain combines TRBV5-1 with TRBJ2-2; 8 bases agree with TRBD1. There are 16 residues in the CDR3. The trim removed 3 bases at V and 4 bases at J, leaving 8 bases unmatched. Germline loops: CDR1 SGHRS, CDR2 YFSETQ. The CDR3 coding sequence is TGCGCCAGCAGCTCGAGACAGGGGAGCTTCACCGGGGAGCTGTTTTTT. This encodes CASSSRQGSFTGELFF.

Ten or more counts support this clonotype. The chain employs TRBV9 and TRBJ2-5; TRBD1 aligns across 12 bases. The CDR3 is made up of 15 amino acids. The V gene's germline CDR1 is SGDLS and CDR2 YYNGEE. V lost 2 bases, J lost 4 bases, and 3 bases stayed unmatched. This CDR3 reads CASSVGTGGAETQYF. DNA for the CDR3: TGTGCCAGCAGCGTGGGGACAGGGGGCGCAGAGACCCAGTACTTC. The whole variable domain, filled in from reference TRBV9 and TRBJ2-5, reads DSGVTQTPKHLITATGQRVTLRCSPRSGDLSVYWYQQSLDQGLQFLIQYYNGEERAKGNILERFSAQQFPDLHSELNLSSLELGDSALYFCASSVGTGGAETQYFGPGTRLLVL.

The genes are TRBV3-1 and TRBJ1-6; 7 positions match TRBD1. The V and J ends lost 4 bases and 4 bases, in that order; junction bases with no gene match: 7. The CDR3 sequence is 16 residues long. CDR1 is LGHDT, CDR2 YNNKEL, per germline (reference sequence). The CDR3 DNA reads as TGTGCCAGCAGCCTGGGGGGACAGAGTTATAATTCACCCCTCCACTTT. This codes for CASSLGGQSYNSPLHF. Based on the CDR3 plus reference TRBV3-1 and TRBJ1-6, the full variable domain is DTAVSQTPKYLVTQMGNDKSIKCEQNLGHDTMYWYKQDSKKFLKIMFSYNNKELIINETVPNRFSPKSPDKAHLNLHINSLELGDSAVYFCASSLGGQSYNSPLHFGNGTRLTVT.

The chain joins TRBV11-1 to TRBJ1-5; possible D gene TRBD1, 5 bases. CDR1 and CDR2 from the germline V gene are SGHAT and FQDESV (reference sequence). There are 14 residues in the CDR3. Trimming left V 3 bases short and J 5 bases short, with 11 bases between. The CDR3 sequence: CASSLSGGDQPQHF. The CDR3 nucleotides read TGTGCCAGCAGCTTGAGTGGGGGTGATCAGCCCCAGCATTTT.

This chain connects TRBV7-9 to TRBJ2-3; D tentatively fits TRBD1 or TRBD2 (5 bases each). V gave up 8 bases and J gave up 0 bases, with 9 bases separating them. Germline V gene lookup returns CDR1 SEHNR and CDR2 FQNEAQ (reference sequence). CDR3 length: 13 residues. CDR3 coding DNA: TGTGCCAGCGAGGGGTTGAGCACAGATACGCAGTATTTT. Translation gives CASEGLSTDTQYF.

This chain connects TRBV19 to TRBJ1-2; D call uncertain. Germline CDR1 LNHDA, CDR2 SQIVND (reference sequence). CDR3 length: 11 amino acids. Trimming pared 5 bases from V and 10 bases from J, leaving 11 bases between. This chain's CDR3 is CASSDTALYTF. The CDR3 coding sequence is TGTGCCAGTAGTGATACTGCCCTCTACACCTTC. Looking up the rest from reference TRBV19 and TRBJ1-2 gives the full variable domain: DGGITQSPKYLFRKEGQNVTLSCEQNLNHDAMYWYRQDPGQGLRLIYYSQIVNDFQKGDIAEGYSVSREKKESFPLTVTSAQKNPTAFYLCASSDTALYTFGSGTRLTVV.

This clonotype was recorded many times. This rearrangement joins TRBV19 to TRBJ1-2, with 11 bases fitting TRBD1. The CDR3 covers 14 residues. J gave up 6 bases and V 4 bases, and 4 bases lay outside the gene matches. CDR1 LNHDA and CDR2 SQIVND come from the germline V gene (reference sequence). The CDR3 loop reads CASSRGQGGNGYTF. The CDR3 nucleotides are TGTGCCAGTAGTAGGGGACAGGGGGGTAATGGCTACACCTTC.